Detailed here is one TCR beta chain. The data belong to a study of CD4 T cells in relation to SARS-CoV-2 and coronaviruses. Germline assignment: CDR1 LGHDT and CDR2 YNNKEL (reference sequence). V lost 6 bases to trimming and J lost 7 bases; unmatched junction nucleotides: 9. The CDR3 spans 14 residues. Assay: immunoSEQ multiplex PCR; the TCRdb copy retains only in-frame clones and omits some. The profile covers 50,000 to 65,000 clones, with just over 90% appearing a single time and under 0.4% taken by the ten largest. This chain links TRBV3-1 (or the pseudogene TRBV3-2) with TRBJ2-1, with 7 bases matching TRBD2. The sequencing input was naive CD4+ T cells from PBMCs. Subset of the sample: naive CD4+ T cells isolated by negative enrichment. The sequence was obtained from an adult with COVID-19. CDR3 in amino acids: CASRGAGIINEQFF. In DNA, the CDR3 is TGTGCCAGCAGGGGAGCGGGAATTATAAATGAGCAGTTCTTC.